The entry below gives a single T cell receptor (beta chain) sequence along with its context. Its cognate antigen is unknown. The donors (healthy individuals) were bone marrow donors. These data are taken from a study of cytomegalovirus exposure and HLA in healthy donors. Study-wide findings and caveats: The investigators catalogued 150 to 200 TCR beta chains as cytomegalovirus-associated. Later, an analysis showed that TCR beta chains associated with HLA were more clonally expanded than others that were equally common.

Both 60 Vbeta primers and 13 Jbeta primers went into the PCR. The table came from immunoSEQ multiplex PCR; TCRdb's copy has only in-frame clones and leaves some out. This sample yields 100,000 to 130,000 clones, of which 81% are seen a single time; 2% to 2.5% belongs to the top ten. This CDR3 is 16 amino acids long. V shed 0 bases, J shed 8 bases, and the junction held 11 bases outside the gene matches. Germline-derived CDR1 and CDR2 are SGHRS and YFSETQ. The chain employs TRBV5-1 and TRBJ2-1; 7 bases map to TRBD2. The TCR was taken from a young man in good health and CMV-seronegative. Sequencing input: PBMCs. CDR3 residues: CASSLAAGVAPHEQFF. CDR3 nucleotides: TGCGCCAGCAGCTTGGCGGCGGGAGTGGCCCCCCATGAGCAGTTCTTC. Complete variable domain (other parts from reference TRBV5-1 and TRBJ2-1): KAGVTQTPRYLIKTRGQQVTLSCSPISGHRSVSWYQQTPGQGLQFLFEYFSETQRNKGNFPGRFSGRQFSNSRSEMNVSTLELGDSALYLCASSLAAGVAPHEQFFGPGTRLTVL.